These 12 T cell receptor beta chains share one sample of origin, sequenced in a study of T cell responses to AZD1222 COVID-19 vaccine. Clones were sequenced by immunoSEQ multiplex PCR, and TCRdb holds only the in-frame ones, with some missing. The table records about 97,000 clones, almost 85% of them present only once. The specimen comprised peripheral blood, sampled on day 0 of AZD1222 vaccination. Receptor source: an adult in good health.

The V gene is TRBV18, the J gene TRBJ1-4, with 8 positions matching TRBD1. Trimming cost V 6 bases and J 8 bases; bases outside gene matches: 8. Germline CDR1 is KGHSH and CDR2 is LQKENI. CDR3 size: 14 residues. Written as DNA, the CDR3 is TGTGCCAGCTCCCCCGACAGGGGAGGAGAAAAACTGTTTTTT. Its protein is CASSPDRGGEKLFF. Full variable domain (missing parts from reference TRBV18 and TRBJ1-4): NAGVMQNPRHLVRRRGQEARLRCSPMKGHSHVYWYRQLPEEGLKFMVYLQKENIIDESGMPKERFSAEFPKEGPSILRIQQVVRGDSAAYFCASSPDRGGEKLFFGSGTQLSVL.

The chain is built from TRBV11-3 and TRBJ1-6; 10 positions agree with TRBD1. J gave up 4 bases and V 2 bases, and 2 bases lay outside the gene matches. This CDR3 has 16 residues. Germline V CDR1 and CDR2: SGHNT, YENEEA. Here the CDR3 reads CASSLRGQGYNSPLHF. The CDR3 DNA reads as TGTGCCAGCAGCTTACGGGGACAGGGGTATAATTCACCCCTCCACTTT. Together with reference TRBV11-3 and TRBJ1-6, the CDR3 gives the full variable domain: EAGVVQSPRYKIIEKKQPVAFWCNPISGHNTLYWYLQNLGQGPELLIRYENEEAVDDSQLPKDRFSAERLKGVDSTLKIQPAELGDSAVYLCASSLRGQGYNSPLHFGNGTRLTVT.

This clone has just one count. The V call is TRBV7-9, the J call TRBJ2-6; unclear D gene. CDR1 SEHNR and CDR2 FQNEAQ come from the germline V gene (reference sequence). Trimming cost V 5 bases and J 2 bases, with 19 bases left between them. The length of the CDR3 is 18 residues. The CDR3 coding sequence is TGTGCCAGCAGCCCGCAACAACCGACGGTAACTGGGGCCAACGTCCTGACTTTC. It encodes CASSPQQPTVTGANVLTF.

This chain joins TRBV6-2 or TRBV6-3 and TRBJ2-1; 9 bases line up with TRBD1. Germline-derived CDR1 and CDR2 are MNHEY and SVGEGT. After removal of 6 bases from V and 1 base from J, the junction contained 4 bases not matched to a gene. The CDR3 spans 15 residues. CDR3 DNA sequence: TGTGCCAGCAGCCACGGGACAGGGTCCTACAATGAGCAGTTCTTC. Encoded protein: CASSHGTGSYNEQFF.

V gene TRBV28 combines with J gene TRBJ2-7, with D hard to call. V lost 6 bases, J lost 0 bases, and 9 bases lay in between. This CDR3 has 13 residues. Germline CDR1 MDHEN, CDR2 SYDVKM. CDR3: CASRLHTSYEQYF. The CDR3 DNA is TGTGCCAGCAGACTACACACCTCCTACGAGCAGTACTTC. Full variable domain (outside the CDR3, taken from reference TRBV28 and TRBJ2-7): DVKVTQSSRYLVKRTGEKVFLECVQDMDHENMFWYRQDPGLGLRLIYFSYDVKMKEKGDIPEGYSVSREKKERFSLILESASTNQTSMYLCASRLHTSYEQYFGPGTRLTVT.

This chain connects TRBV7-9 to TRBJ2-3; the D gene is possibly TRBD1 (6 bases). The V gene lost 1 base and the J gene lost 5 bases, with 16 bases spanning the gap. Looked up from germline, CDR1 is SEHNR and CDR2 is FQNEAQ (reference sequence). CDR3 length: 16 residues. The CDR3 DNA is TGTGCCAGCAGCTTAGGACTAAGAGCGACAGGAGATACGCAGTATTTT. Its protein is CASSLGLRATGDTQYF. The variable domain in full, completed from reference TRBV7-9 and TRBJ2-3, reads DTGVSQNPRHKITKRGQNVTFRCDPISEHNRLYWYRQTLGQGPEFLTYFQNEAQLEKSRLLSDRFSAERPKGSFSTLEIQRTEQGDSAMYLCASSLGLRATGDTQYFGPGTRLTVL.

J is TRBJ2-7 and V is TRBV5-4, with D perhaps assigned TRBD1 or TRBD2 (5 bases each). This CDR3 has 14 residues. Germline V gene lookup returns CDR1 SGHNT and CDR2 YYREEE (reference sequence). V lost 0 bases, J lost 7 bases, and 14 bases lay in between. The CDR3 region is CASSLAGPLTEQYF. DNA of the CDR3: TGTGCCAGCAGCTTGGCGGGACCGCTAACGGAGCAGTACTTC.

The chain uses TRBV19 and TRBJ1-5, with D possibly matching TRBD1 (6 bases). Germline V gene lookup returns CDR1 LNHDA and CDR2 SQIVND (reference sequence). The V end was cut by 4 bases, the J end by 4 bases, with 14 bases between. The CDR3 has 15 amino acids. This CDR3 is CASSTNGQGNQPQHF. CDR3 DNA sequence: TGTGCCAGTAGTACCAATGGGCAGGGGAATCAGCCCCAGCATTTT.

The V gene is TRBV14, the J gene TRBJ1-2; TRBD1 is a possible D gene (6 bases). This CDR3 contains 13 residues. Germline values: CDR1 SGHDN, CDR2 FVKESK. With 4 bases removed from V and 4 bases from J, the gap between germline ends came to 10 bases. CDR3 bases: TGTGCCAGCAGCCCAACAGGGTTCTATGGCTACACCTTC. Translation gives CASSPTGFYGYTF.

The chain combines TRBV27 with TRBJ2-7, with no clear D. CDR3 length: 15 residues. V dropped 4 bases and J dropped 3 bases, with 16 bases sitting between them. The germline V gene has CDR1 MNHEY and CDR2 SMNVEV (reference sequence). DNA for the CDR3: TGTGCCAGCAGTTCCCGGACCTCTGCCCACTACGAGCAGTACTTC. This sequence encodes CASSSRTSAHYEQYF.

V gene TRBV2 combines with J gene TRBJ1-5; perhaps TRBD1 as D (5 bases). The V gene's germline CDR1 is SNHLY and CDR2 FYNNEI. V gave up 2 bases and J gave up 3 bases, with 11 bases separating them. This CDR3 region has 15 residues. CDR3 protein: CASSENGANNQPQHF. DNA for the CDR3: TGTGCCAGCAGTGAAAACGGGGCTAACAATCAGCCCCAGCATTTT.

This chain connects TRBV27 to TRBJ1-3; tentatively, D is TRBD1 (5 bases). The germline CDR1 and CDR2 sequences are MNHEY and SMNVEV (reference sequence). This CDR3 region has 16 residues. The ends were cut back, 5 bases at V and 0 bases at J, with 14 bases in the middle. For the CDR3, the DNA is TGTGCCAGCAGTAGTCCAGGGCCCAGCTCTGGAAACACCATATATTTT. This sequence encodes CASSSPGPSSGNTIYF.